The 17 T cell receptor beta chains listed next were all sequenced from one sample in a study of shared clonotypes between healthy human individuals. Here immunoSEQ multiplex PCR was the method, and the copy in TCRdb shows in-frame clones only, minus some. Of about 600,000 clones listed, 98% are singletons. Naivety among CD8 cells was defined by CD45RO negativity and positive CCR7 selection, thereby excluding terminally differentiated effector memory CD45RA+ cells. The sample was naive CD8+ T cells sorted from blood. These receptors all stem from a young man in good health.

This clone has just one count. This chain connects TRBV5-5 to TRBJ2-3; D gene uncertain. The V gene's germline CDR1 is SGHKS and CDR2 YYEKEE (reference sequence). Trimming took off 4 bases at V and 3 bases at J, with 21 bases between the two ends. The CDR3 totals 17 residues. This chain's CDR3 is CASSPRFGPSPTDTQYF. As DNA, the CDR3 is TGTGCCAGCAGCCCCCGGTTCGGACCCAGTCCTACAGATACGCAGTATTTT.

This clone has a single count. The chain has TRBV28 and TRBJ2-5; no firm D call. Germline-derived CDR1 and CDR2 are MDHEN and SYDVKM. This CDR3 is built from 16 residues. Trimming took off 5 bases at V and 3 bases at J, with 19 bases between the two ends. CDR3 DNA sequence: TGTGCCAGCAGTCCACCCGCCAGTGTCCCCAAAGAGACCCAGTACTTC. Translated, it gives CASSPPASVPKETQYF. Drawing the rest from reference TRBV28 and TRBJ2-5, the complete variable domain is DVKVTQSSRYLVKRTGEKVFLECVQDMDHENMFWYRQDPGLGLRLIYFSYDVKMKEKGDIPEGYSVSREKKERFSLILESASTNQTSMYLCASSPPASVPKETQYFGPGTRLLVL.

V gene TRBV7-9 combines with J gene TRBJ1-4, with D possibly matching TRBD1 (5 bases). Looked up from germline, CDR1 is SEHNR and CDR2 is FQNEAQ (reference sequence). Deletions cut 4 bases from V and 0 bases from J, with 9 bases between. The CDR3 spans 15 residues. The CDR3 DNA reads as TGTGCCAGCAGCTCTACAGGTTCAACTAATGAAAAACTGTTTTTT. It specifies CASSSTGSTNEKLFF. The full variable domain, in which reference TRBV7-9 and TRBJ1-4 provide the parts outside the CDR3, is DTGVSQNPRHKITKRGQNVTFRCDPISEHNRLYWYRQTLGQGPEFLTYFQNEAQLEKSRLLSDRFSAERPKGSFSTLEIQRTEQGDSAMYLCASSSTGSTNEKLFFGSGTQLSVL.

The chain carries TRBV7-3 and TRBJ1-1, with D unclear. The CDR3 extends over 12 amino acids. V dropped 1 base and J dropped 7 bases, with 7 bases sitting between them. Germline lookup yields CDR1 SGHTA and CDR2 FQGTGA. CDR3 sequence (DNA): TGTGCCAGCAGCTTAAACGGGAATGAAGCTTTCTTT. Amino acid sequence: CASSLNGNEAFF.

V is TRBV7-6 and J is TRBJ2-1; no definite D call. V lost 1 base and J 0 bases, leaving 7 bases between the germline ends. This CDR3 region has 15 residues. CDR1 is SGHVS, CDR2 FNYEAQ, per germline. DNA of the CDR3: TGTGCCAGCAGCTTAGACTGGAGCTCCTACAATGAGCAGTTCTTC. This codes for CASSLDWSSYNEQFF.

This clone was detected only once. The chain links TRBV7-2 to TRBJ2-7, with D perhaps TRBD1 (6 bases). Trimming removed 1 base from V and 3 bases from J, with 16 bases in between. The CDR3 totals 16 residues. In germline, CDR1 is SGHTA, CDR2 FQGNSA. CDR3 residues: CASSLVANTGNYEQYF. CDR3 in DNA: TGTGCCAGCAGCTTAGTGGCCAATACAGGGAACTACGAGCAGTACTTC.

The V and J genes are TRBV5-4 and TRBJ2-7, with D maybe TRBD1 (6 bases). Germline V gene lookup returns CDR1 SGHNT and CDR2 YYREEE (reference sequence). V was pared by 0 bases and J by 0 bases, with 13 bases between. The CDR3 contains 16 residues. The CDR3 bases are TGTGCCAGCAGCTTGGCCAGCTTGGGACACTCCTACGAGCAGTACTTC. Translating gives CASSLASLGHSYEQYF.

CDR3 sequence: CASSGERSRPPQETQYF. CDR3 DNA sequence: TGTGCCAGCAGTGGGGAAAGGTCTAGACCGCCGCAAGAGACCCAGTACTTC. The genes are TRBV28 and TRBJ2-5; no reliable D call. The CDR3 is 17 amino acids. V shed 5 bases and J shed 2 bases, with 21 bases lying between them. In germline, CDR1 is MDHEN, CDR2 SYDVKM.

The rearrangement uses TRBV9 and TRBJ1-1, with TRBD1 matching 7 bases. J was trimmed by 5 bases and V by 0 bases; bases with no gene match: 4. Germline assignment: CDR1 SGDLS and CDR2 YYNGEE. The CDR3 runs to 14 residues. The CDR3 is CASSVGPGGTEAFF. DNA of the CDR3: TGTGCCAGCAGCGTAGGCCCAGGGGGGACTGAAGCTTTCTTT. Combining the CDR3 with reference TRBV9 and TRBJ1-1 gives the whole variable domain DSGVTQTPKHLITATGQRVTLRCSPRSGDLSVYWYQQSLDQGLQFLIQYYNGEERAKGNILERFSAQQFPDLHSELNLSSLELGDSALYFCASSVGPGGTEAFFGQGTRLTVV.

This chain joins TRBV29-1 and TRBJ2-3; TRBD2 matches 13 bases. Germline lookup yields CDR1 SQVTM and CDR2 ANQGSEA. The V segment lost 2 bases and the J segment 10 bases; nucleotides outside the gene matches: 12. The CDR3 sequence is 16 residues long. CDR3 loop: CSVELLAGGPGSPQYF. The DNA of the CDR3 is TGCAGCGTTGAATTACTAGCGGGAGGGCCCGGGTCTCCGCAGTATTTT.

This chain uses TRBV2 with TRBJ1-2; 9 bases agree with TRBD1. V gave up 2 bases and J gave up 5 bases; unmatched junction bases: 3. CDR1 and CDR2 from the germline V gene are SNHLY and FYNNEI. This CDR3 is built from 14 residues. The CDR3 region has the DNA TGTGCCAGCAGTGAAACCGGACAGGGGTATGGCTACACCTTC. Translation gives CASSETGQGYGYTF.

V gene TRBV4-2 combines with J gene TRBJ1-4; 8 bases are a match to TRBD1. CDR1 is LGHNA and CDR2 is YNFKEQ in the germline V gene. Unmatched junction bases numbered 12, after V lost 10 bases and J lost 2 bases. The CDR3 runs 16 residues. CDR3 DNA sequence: TGTGCCACCTTGATCGAGCAGGGGGCGACTAATGAAAAACTGTTTTTT. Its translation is CATLIEQGATNEKLFF.

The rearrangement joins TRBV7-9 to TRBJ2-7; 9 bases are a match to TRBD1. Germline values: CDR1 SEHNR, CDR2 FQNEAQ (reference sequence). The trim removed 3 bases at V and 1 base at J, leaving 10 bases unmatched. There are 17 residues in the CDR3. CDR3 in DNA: TGTGCCAGCAGCTTCCGGACAGGGGAGGCAAGGTCCTACGAGCAGTACTTC. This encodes CASSFRTGEARSYEQYF.

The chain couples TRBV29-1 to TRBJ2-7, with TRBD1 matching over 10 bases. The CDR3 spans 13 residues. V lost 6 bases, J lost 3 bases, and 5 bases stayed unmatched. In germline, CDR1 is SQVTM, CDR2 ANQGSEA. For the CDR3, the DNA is TGCAGCGTGGGGACAGGGGATATCTACGAGCAGTACTTC. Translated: CSVGTGDIYEQYF.

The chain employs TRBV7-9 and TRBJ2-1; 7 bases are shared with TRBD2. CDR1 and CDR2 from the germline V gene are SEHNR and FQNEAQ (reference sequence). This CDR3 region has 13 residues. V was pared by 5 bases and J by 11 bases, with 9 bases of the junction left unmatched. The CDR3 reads CASSPPTSHQQFF. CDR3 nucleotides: TGTGCCAGCAGCCCTCCGACTAGCCATCAGCAGTTCTTC.

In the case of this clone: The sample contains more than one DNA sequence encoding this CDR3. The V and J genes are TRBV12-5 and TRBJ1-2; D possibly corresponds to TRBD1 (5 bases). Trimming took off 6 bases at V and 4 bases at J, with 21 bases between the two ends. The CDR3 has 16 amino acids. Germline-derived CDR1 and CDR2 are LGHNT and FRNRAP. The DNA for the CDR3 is TGTGCTAGTGGGCGGGGGGTGCAGGGAAAGACCTATGGCTACACCTTC. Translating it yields CASGRGVQGKTYGYTF.

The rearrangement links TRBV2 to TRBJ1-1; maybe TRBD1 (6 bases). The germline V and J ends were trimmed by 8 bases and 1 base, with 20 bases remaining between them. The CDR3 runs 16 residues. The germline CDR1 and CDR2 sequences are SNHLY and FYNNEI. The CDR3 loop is CASPQTSGATNTEAFF. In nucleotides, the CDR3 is TGTGCCAGCCCACAGACCTCAGGGGCTACGAACACTGAAGCTTTCTTT.